This T cell receptor beta chain originates from a study of T cells in Graves' hyperthyroidism and ophthalmopathy. TCR beta CDR3 regions were amplified from RNA. RT-PCR in the first round (using the HTBI primer set) targeted the TCR CDR3. TCRdb ran MiXCR on the multiplex PCR reads and lists one entry per CDR3 protein. The sample has 300,000 to 450,000 distinct CDR3 sequences, approximately 15% seen once. This clonotype was picked up many times. Its antigen is not identified. Trimming left V 0 bases short and J 3 bases short, with 8 bases between. The CDR3 contains 13 residues. Germline V lookup: CDR1 GTSNPN, CDR2 SVGIG (reference sequence). Study-level findings and limits: Most thyroid clonotypes expanded above 0.001 appeared in blood too.

Ophthalmopathy cases met thresholds of Clinical Activity Score at least 3, NOSPECS grade at least 4 and duration under 3 months. Reasons for excluding patients were uncontrolled infection, other autoimmune disease, pregnancy or lactation. Sample: blood. The TCR sequence derives from a woman in her 30s with Graves' ophthalmopathy. This chain uses TRBV30 with TRBJ1-2; D uncertain. The CDR3 DNA reads TGTGCCTGGAGTGTACGGGTGGACTATGGCTACACCTTC. This sequence encodes CAWSVRVDYGYTF.